The source of this T cell receptor (beta chain) is a study of control samples from healthy donors and cancer patients. V lost 1 base and J lost 0, with 10 bases in between. Per the germline V gene, CDR1 is MDHEN and CDR2 is SYDVKM. The CDR3 covers 16 residues. Clones were read by immunoSEQ multiplex PCR, and TCRdb kept only the in-frame ones, dropping some. Of 170,000 or so clones in the sample, approximately 92% were seen once. This TCR derives from a man between 18 and 35 years old in good health. Sequenced material: blood. The chain is built from TRBV28 and TRBJ2-1; perhaps D is TRBD1 or TRBD2 (5 bases each). CDR3 bases: TGTGCCAGCAGTTTATTGGCAGGGAGCTCCTACAATGAGCAGTTCTTC. Encoded protein: CASSLLAGSSYNEQFF.